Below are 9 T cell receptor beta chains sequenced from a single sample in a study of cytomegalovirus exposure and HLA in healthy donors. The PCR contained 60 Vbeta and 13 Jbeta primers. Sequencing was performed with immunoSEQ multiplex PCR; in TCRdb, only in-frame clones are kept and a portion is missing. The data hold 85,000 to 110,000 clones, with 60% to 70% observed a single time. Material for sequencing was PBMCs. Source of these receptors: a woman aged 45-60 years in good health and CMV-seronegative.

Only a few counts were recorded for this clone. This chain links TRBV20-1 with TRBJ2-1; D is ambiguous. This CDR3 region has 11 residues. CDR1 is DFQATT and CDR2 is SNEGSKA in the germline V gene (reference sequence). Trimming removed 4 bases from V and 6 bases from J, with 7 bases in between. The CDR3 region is CSAMELNEQFF. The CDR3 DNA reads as TGCAGTGCTATGGAGCTCAATGAGCAGTTCTTC.

CDR3 residues: CASSRLTGKGNTIYF. The CDR3 DNA reads TGTGCCAGCTCACGCCTGACAGGGAAAGGAAACACCATATATTTT. The gene calls are TRBV18 and TRBJ1-3; TRBD1 matches 7 bases. The CDR3 runs to 15 residues. Losses at the gene ends were 4 bases for V and 4 bases for J; bases not matched to a gene: 7. The V gene's germline CDR1 is KGHSH and CDR2 LQKENI.

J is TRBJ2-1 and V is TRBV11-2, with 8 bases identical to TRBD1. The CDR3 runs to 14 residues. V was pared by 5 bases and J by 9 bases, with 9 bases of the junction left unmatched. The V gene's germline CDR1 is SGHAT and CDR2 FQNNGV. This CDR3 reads CASSLGDRPLEQFF. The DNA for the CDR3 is TGTGCCAGCAGCCTAGGGGACAGGCCACTTGAGCAGTTCTTC. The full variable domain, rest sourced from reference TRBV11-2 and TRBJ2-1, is EAGVAQSPRYKIIEKRQSVAFWCNPISGHATLYWYQQILGQGPKLLIQFQNNGVVDDSQLPKDRFSAERLKGVDSTLKIQPAKLEDSAVYLCASSLGDRPLEQFFGPGTRLTVL.

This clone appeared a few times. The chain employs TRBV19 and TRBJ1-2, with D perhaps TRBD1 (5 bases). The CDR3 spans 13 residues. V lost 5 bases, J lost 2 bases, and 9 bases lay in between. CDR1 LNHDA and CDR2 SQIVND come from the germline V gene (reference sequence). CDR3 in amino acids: CASSSGENYGYTF. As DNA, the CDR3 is TGTGCCAGTAGTTCGGGGGAAAACTATGGCTACACCTTC.

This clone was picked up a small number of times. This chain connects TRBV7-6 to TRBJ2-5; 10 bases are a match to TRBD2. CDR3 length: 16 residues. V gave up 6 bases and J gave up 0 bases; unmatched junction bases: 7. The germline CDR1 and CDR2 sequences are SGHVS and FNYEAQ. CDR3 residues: CASRGVAGGNQETQYF. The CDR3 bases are TGTGCCAGCAGGGGGGTAGCGGGGGGAAACCAAGAGACCCAGTACTTC.

For the CDR3, the DNA is TGCGCCAGCATCCCTGGACCCGACTTGGGGCCTGCCTACGAGCAGTACTTC. It encodes CASIPGPDLGPAYEQYF. V usage is TRBV10-1 and J usage is TRBJ2-7; perhaps TRBD1 as D (5 bases). This CDR3 region has 17 residues. CDR1 is WNHNN and CDR2 is SYGVQD in the germline V gene (reference sequence). V lost 7 bases and J 2 bases, leaving 24 bases between the germline ends.

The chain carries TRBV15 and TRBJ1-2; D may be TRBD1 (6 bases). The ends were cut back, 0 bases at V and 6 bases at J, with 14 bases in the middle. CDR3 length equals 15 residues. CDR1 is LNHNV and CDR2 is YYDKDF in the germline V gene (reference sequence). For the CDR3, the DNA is TGTGCCACCAGCAGAGATGTTGCGGGGGCGAATGGCTACACCTTC. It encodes CATSRDVAGANGYTF.

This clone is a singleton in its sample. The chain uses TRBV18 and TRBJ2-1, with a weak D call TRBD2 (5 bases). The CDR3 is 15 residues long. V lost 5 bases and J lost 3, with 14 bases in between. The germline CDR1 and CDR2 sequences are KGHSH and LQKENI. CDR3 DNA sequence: TGTGCCAGCTCATCAAGCGGATTCTTCTACAATGAGCAGTTCTTC. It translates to CASSSSGFFYNEQFF.

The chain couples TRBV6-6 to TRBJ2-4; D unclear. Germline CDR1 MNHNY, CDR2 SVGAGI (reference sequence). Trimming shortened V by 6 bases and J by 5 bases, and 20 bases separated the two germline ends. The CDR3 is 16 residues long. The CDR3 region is CASSYPPSDGENIQYF. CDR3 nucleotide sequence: TGTGCCAGCAGCTACCCCCCCTCTGACGGAGAAAACATTCAGTACTTC.